This TCR beta chain was profiled in a study of blood T cells in healthy people across ages. The authors extracted at least 6 micrograms of total RNA per sample. Then a second PCR, running roughly 7 to 11 cycles, was carried out with a sample-barcoded 5' primer and a J-beta primer mix. TCRdb fed the 5' RACE reads into MiXCR, producing one record per CDR3 protein. The repertoire holds 1.5 million to 2 million distinct CDR3 sequences, with about 28% as singletons. This CDR3 is built from 15 residues. Trimming removed 6 bases from V and 2 bases from J, with 14 bases in between. Germline V gives CDR1 SGHTA, CDR2 FQGNSA.

The rearrangement joins TRBV7-2 to TRBJ2-1; possible D gene TRBD2, 6 bases. Sequencing was done on a sample of blood. The sequence derives from a woman aged 25 to 39 in good health. CDR3 in DNA: TGTGCCAGCAGGCTAGCGAGAACTACCTACAATGAGCAGTTCTTC. Amino acid sequence: CASRLARTTYNEQFF.